The 31 T cell receptor beta chains listed next were all sequenced from one sample in a study of T cell changes during pregnancy in multiple sclerosis. Method: immunoSEQ multiplex PCR; TCRdb's copy keeps in-frame clones and lacks some. The table has tens of thousands of clones, under 95% seen once; the top ten hold roughly 0.5%. Specimen: CD4+ T cells from peripheral blood mononuclear cells, collected in the third trimester of pregnancy. These receptors were obtained from a female donor with multiple sclerosis, enrolled in a pregnancy study.

The chain combines TRBV10-3 with TRBJ2-7, with 9 bases fitting TRBD1. V dropped 7 bases and J dropped 6; count of bases not matched to a gene: 10. Looked up from germline, CDR1 is ENHRY and CDR2 is SYGVKD. The CDR3 totals 14 residues. This CDR3 is CAINPGQGRVEQYF. CDR3 nucleotide sequence: TGTGCCATCAATCCGGGACAGGGCCGGGTCGAGCAGTACTTC.

The chain carries TRBV6-1 and TRBJ1-3, with a weak D call TRBD1 (5 bases). Germline-derived CDR1 and CDR2 are MNHNS and SASEGT. The CDR3 contains 15 residues. Trimming cost V 8 bases and J 4 bases, with 18 bases left between them. The CDR3 region has the DNA TGTGCCAGCCGCGCCACCAGGGTCTCGGGAAACACCATATATTTT. It yields the protein CASRATRVSGNTIYF.

The chain has TRBV30 and TRBJ2-7; 10 bases line up with TRBD1. CDR1 is GTSNPN and CDR2 is SVGIG in the germline V gene (reference sequence). V was clipped by 2 bases and J by 1 base; unmatched bases: 8. The CDR3 runs to 16 residues. CDR3 coding DNA: TGTGCCTGGAGTTACCCCCGGGACAGGGGATCCTACGAGCAGTACTTC. It codes for CAWSYPRDRGSYEQYF.

The table lists this clone with a count of one. The chain combines TRBV28 with TRBJ2-7, with 10 nucleotides matching TRBD2. This CDR3 spans 15 amino acids. V was pared by 6 bases and J by 5 bases, with 10 bases of the junction left unmatched. Germline V gene data show CDR1 as MDHEN and CDR2 as SYDVKM. The CDR3 DNA is TGTGCCAGCAGCGACACTAGCGGGATATTAGACGAGCAGTACTTC. It is translated as CASSDTSGILDEQYF.

V is TRBV11-3 and J is TRBJ2-7; a weak D match, TRBD2 (5 bases). The germline CDR1 and CDR2 sequences are SGHNT and YENEEA. CDR3 length: 13 residues. V shed 1 base and J shed 3 bases, with 7 bases lying between them. The CDR3 region has the DNA TGTGCCAGCAGCTTAGGAGGGAGCTACGAGCAGTACTTC. Translated: CASSLGGSYEQYF.

In the case of this clone: Other nucleotide sequences in the sample specify the same CDR3. The chain links TRBV5-1 to TRBJ1-4; no clear D. The CDR3 totals 15 residues. V lost 0 bases and J 4 bases, leaving 10 bases between the germline ends. Germline values: CDR1 SGHRS, CDR2 YFSETQ. The CDR3 nucleotides read TGCGCCAGCAGCTTGGGCCGGGTGTTTAATGAAAAACTGTTTTTT. It encodes CASSLGRVFNEKLFF.

The chain links TRBV6-5 to TRBJ2-7; D unclear. This CDR3 has 13 residues. Trimming took off 5 bases at V and 0 bases at J, with 8 bases between the two ends. Per the germline V gene, CDR1 is MNHEY and CDR2 is SVGAGI. Here the CDR3 reads CASSKRSSYEQYF. The CDR3 bases are TGTGCCAGCAGTAAGAGAAGCTCCTACGAGCAGTACTTC.

The rearrangement links TRBV7-3 to TRBJ2-1; 8 bases are shared with TRBD2. The CDR3 totals 15 residues. The V gene's germline CDR1 is SGHTA and CDR2 FQGTGA. J lost 8 bases, V lost 3 bases, and 9 bases had no gene match. In nucleotides, the CDR3 is TGTGCCAGCAGCTTGGTTAGGACTAGCTCGGATGAGCAGTTCTTC. Its translation: CASSLVRTSSDEQFF. The full variable domain, its missing parts supplied by reference TRBV7-3 and TRBJ2-1, is GAGVSQTPSNKVTEKGKYVELRCDPISGHTALYWYRQSLGQGPEFLIYFQGTGAADDSGLPNDRFFAVRPEGSVSTLKIQRTERGDSAVYLCASSLVRTSSDEQFFGPGTRLTVL.

The CDR3 loop reads CASSSKGTGGGSNQPQHF. DNA for the CDR3: TGTGCCAGCAGCTCGAAAGGGACAGGAGGGGGGAGCAATCAGCCCCAGCATTTT. The V and J genes are TRBV13 and TRBJ1-5, with 8 bases aligning to TRBD1. The trim removed 4 bases at V and 1 base at J, leaving 12 bases unmatched. This CDR3 has 18 residues. Germline-derived CDR1 and CDR2 are PRHDT and FYEKMQ (reference sequence).

This chain connects TRBV7-6 to TRBJ2-4, with TRBD1 identical over 7 bases. Trimming removed 0 bases from V and 6 bases from J; junction bases left unmatched: 11. Germline V gives CDR1 SGHVS, CDR2 FNYEAQ. The CDR3 length is 17 residues. The CDR3 DNA is TGTGCCAGCAGCTTAGCAGGGGGCCCCCCAGTAGGAAACATTCAGTACTTC. Its translation is CASSLAGGPPVGNIQYF. The full variable domain, with the rest looked up from reference TRBV7-6 and TRBJ2-4, is GAGVSQSPRYKVTKRGQDVALRCDPISGHVSLYWYRQALGQGPEFLTYFNYEAQQDKSGLPNDRFSAERPEGSISTLTIQRTEQRDSAMYRCASSLAGGPPVGNIQYFGAGTRLSVL.

The chain couples TRBV20-1 to TRBJ2-7; D ambiguous. CDR1 DFQATT and CDR2 SNEGSKA come from the germline V gene (reference sequence). This CDR3 spans 11 amino acids. V dropped 3 bases and J dropped 4 bases, with 7 bases sitting between them. This CDR3 is CSASLGYEQYF. For the CDR3, the DNA is TGCAGTGCTAGCCTCGGGTACGAGCAGTACTTC.

The CDR3 DNA reads TGTGCCAGCAATACCCGGAGAGGAGAGACCCAGTACTTC. Protein sequence: CASNTRRGETQYF. V usage is TRBV6-5 and J usage is TRBJ2-5; D remains unclear. The CDR3 contains 13 residues. CDR1 and CDR2 from the germline V gene are MNHEY and SVGAGI. V dropped 7 bases and J dropped 4 bases, with 13 bases sitting between them.

The chain is built from TRBV7-9 and TRBJ2-3, with TRBD2 matching over 7 bases. CDR3 length equals 15 residues. V trimming: 1 base; J trimming: 2 bases; junction bases outside the gene matches: 3. Germline V gene sequence: CDR1 SEHNR, CDR2 FQNEAQ (reference sequence). CDR3 nucleotides: TGTGCCAGCAGCTTAGTGCTAGCGGCCACAGATACGCAGTATTTT. It specifies CASSLVLAATDTQYF.

The V gene is TRBV2, the J gene TRBJ2-1, with a weak D call TRBD2 (5 bases). This CDR3 spans 15 amino acids. Germline CDR1 reads SNHLY; CDR2 reads FYNNEI. Trimming stripped 7 bases from V and 7 bases from J, with 20 bases between. The CDR3: CASNLRTLGGNEQFF. As DNA, the CDR3 is TGTGCCAGCAATCTACGGACTCTCGGCGGGAATGAGCAGTTCTTC.

The V and J genes are TRBV20-1 and TRBJ1-1; D may be TRBD1 (6 bases). Germline CDR1 is DFQATT and CDR2 is SNEGSKA (reference sequence). The CDR3 is 11 amino acids. As DNA, the CDR3 is TGCAGCGGGACACAGAACACTGAAGCTTTCTTT. Translated, it gives CSGTQNTEAFF.

This clone is a singleton in its sample. The chain has TRBV28 and TRBJ1-1, with 7 bases matching TRBD1. The CDR3 totals 14 residues. The V and J ends lost 4 bases and 2 bases, in that order; junction bases with no gene match: 4. Germline V lookup: CDR1 MDHEN, CDR2 SYDVKM. The CDR3: CASSWGQPNTEAFF. CDR3 nucleotides: TGTGCCAGCAGTTGGGGACAGCCAAACACTGAAGCTTTCTTT.

The rearrangement links TRBV30 to TRBJ2-2; TRBD2 is a possible D gene (7 bases). Looked up from germline, CDR1 is GTSNPN and CDR2 is SVGIG (reference sequence). The CDR3 covers 18 residues. Trimming removed 0 bases from V and 0 bases from J, with 17 bases in between. Here the CDR3 reads CAWSVGRVGGPNTGELFF. CDR3 DNA sequence: TGTGCCTGGAGTGTTGGGAGGGTAGGGGGACCGAACACCGGGGAGCTGTTTTTT.

V gene TRBV7-2 combines with J gene TRBJ1-1; D possibly corresponds to TRBD1 (5 bases). Germline values: CDR1 SGHTA, CDR2 FQGNSA. V dropped 5 bases and J dropped 1 base, with 11 bases sitting between them. The CDR3 runs to 14 residues. CDR3 nucleotide sequence: TGTGCCAGCAGCGGAGGGGTTGGGAACACTGAAGCTTTCTTT. This translates into CASSGGVGNTEAFF.

The rearrangement links TRBV6-6 to TRBJ2-7; 10 nucleotides agree with TRBD2. There are 13 residues in the CDR3. Germline lookup yields CDR1 MNHNY and CDR2 SVGAGI (reference sequence). V was clipped by 5 bases and J by 3 bases; unmatched bases: 1. The CDR3 sequence is CASSRTSGYEQYF. CDR3 sequence (DNA): TGTGCCAGCAGTCGGACTAGCGGCTACGAGCAGTACTTC.

The chain is built from TRBV19 and TRBJ1-4; 10 nucleotides agree with TRBD1. The length of the CDR3 is 12 residues. The V segment lost 9 bases and the J segment 14 bases; nucleotides outside the gene matches: 9. The germline V gene encodes CDR1 LNHDA and CDR2 SQIVND (reference sequence). The CDR3, as DNA: TGTGCCAGCCGGGACAGGGGTCTGACCCTGTTTTTT. Residues: CASRDRGLTLFF.

There are a few counts of this clone. The CDR3 reads CASSPLSPANYGYTF. As DNA, the CDR3 is TGTGCCAGCAGCCCACTCTCCCCCGCTAACTATGGCTACACCTTC. J is TRBJ1-2 and V is TRBV11-3; D call uncertain. The CDR3 is made up of 15 amino acids. Germline V gene sequence: CDR1 SGHNT, CDR2 YENEEA. V lost 5 bases to trimming and J lost 0 bases, with 13 bases between them.

V is TRBV5-1 and J is TRBJ2-5; TRBD1 matches 10 bases. Trimming took 0 bases from V and 3 from J; bases not matched to a gene: 8. CDR1 and CDR2 from the germline V gene are SGHRS and YFSETQ. There are 17 residues in the CDR3. The CDR3 coding sequence is TGCGCCAGCAGCTTGGACTGGGGACAGGGGTATAAAGAGACCCAGTACTTC. Encoded protein: CASSLDWGQGYKETQYF.

The chain employs TRBV18 and TRBJ2-7; 11 bases agree with TRBD1. Losses at the gene ends were 3 bases for V and 3 bases for J; bases not matched to a gene: 1. Germline V gene data show CDR1 as KGHSH and CDR2 as LQKENI. This CDR3 is built from 14 residues. CDR3 nucleotide sequence: TGTGCCAGCTCACCGGGGACAGGGGGCTACGAGCAGTACTTC. It encodes CASSPGTGGYEQYF.

The chain links TRBV5-1 to TRBJ2-5; no firm D call. CDR3 length: 12 amino acids. Germline V gene data show CDR1 as SGHRS and CDR2 as YFSETQ. V dropped 3 bases and J dropped 7 bases, with 10 bases sitting between them. CDR3 nucleotides: TGCGCCAGCAGCTACCCCCCAGGGACCCAGTACTTC. Translated, it gives CASSYPPGTQYF. The whole variable domain, remainder taken from reference TRBV5-1 and TRBJ2-5, is KAGVTQTPRYLIKTRGQQVTLSCSPISGHRSVSWYQQTPGQGLQFLFEYFSETQRNKGNFPGRFSGRQFSNSRSEMNVSTLELGDSALYLCASSYPPGTQYFGPGTRLLVL.

The genes are TRBV5-1 and TRBJ1-1; no clear D. Germline V gives CDR1 SGHRS, CDR2 YFSETQ. V was clipped by 4 bases and J by 8 bases, with 21 bases between them. The CDR3 extends over 15 amino acids. CDR3 region: CASSPGGAFIIEAFF. Here the CDR3 DNA reads TGCGCCAGCAGCCCGGGAGGAGCGTTTATTATCGAAGCTTTCTTT.

The rearrangement joins TRBV9 to TRBJ2-5, with 11 bases aligning to TRBD2. Gene TRBJ2-7 matches the end of the DNA better, so the J call may be wrong. This CDR3 is built from 15 residues. Per germline, CDR1 SGDLS and CDR2 YYNGEE. CDR3 sequence: CASSPHLGTSGEQYF. CDR3 nucleotides: TGTGCCAGCAGCCCTCACTTGGGGACTAGCGGCGAGCAGTACTTC.

Remarks on this clone: Other DNA sequences in the sample encode the same CDR3. The gene calls are TRBV14 and TRBJ1-2, with unresolved D. The germline CDR1 and CDR2 sequences are SGHDN and FVKESK. Trimming removed 0 bases at V and 4 bases at J, with 6 bases between. The CDR3 loop spans 13 amino acids. CDR3 nucleotides: TGTGCCAGCAGCCAAGATTACAGCTATGGCTACACCTTC. Residues: CASSQDYSYGYTF.

The chain joins TRBV6-5 to TRBJ2-7, with TRBD2 matching 9 bases. Germline V gene lookup returns CDR1 MNHEY and CDR2 SVGAGI. V trimming: 2 bases; J trimming: 6 bases; junction bases outside the gene matches: 8. This CDR3 spans 15 amino acids. CDR3 in DNA: TGTGCCAGCAGTTACAGGGCTAGCGGGAAGGGCGAGCAGTACTTC. As protein: CASSYRASGKGEQYF.

The J gene is TRBJ2-7, the V gene TRBV4-2; TRBD2 matches at 12 bases. The V gene's germline CDR1 is LGHNA and CDR2 YNFKEQ. The CDR3 is made up of 16 amino acids. The V segment lost 1 base and the J segment 5 bases; nucleotides outside the gene matches: 6. The CDR3: CASSQGLAGGPDEQYF. CDR3 in DNA: TGTGCCAGCAGCCAAGGGCTAGCGGGAGGGCCTGACGAGCAGTACTTC.

The genes are TRBV5-5 and TRBJ2-3, with a possible D match to TRBD2 (6 bases). V was cut by 0 bases and J by 11 bases, with 13 bases left in between. The CDR3 runs to 13 residues. Looked up from germline, CDR1 is SGHKS and CDR2 is YYEKEE (reference sequence). The CDR3 bases are TGTGCCAGCAGCTTGGATTCGGGGACTTGGCAGTATTTT. As protein: CASSLDSGTWQYF.

This clone was counted a single time. J is TRBJ1-5 and V is TRBV2; D not certain. The CDR3 length is 15 residues. The germline V and J ends were trimmed by 6 bases and 0 bases, with 12 bases remaining between them. Looked up from germline, CDR1 is SNHLY and CDR2 is FYNNEI. CDR3 in amino acids: CASRPNGDSNQPQHF. The DNA of the CDR3 is TGTGCCAGCAGGCCAAACGGAGATAGCAATCAGCCCCAGCATTTT.